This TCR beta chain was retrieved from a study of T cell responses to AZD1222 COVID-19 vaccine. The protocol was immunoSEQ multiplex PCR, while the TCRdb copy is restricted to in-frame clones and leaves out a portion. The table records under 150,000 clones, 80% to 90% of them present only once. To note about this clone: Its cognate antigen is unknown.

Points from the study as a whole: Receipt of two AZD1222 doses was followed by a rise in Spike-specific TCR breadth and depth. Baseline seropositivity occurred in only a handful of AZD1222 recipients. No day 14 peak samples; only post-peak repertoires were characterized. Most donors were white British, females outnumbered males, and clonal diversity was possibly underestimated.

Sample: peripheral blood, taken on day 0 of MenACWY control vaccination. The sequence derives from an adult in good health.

This CDR3 reads CASSLGGPSTDTQYF. Here the CDR3 DNA reads TGTGCCAGCAGCTTAGGAGGACCTAGCACAGATACGCAGTATTTT. The chain combines TRBV7-3 with TRBJ2-3; D is possibly TRBD2 (5 bases). The CDR3 loop spans 15 amino acids. CDR1 is SGHTA, CDR2 FQGTGA, per germline. The V gene lost 2 bases and the J gene lost 0 bases, with 9 bases spanning the gap.